The 4 T cell receptor beta chains given below trace back to one sample, sequenced in a study of blood T cells in healthy people across ages. Combining a sample-barcoded 5' primer with a J-beta primer mix, a second PCR ran for roughly 7 to 12 cycles. One entry per CDR3 protein, called by TCRdb with MiXCR from the 5' RACE reads. This sample has fewer than 700,000 distinct CDR3 sequences, with around 38% found just once. Sequenced material: blood. These receptors all stem from an older man in good health.

This clonotype was detected a few times. J is TRBJ1-6 and V is TRBV15; weak D call: TRBD1 (5 bases). The CDR3 totals 15 residues. Germline V gives CDR1 LNHNV, CDR2 YYDKDF (reference sequence). V lost 5 bases and J 4 bases, leaving 12 bases between the germline ends. CDR3 in amino acids: CATSPRGGYNSPLHF. The CDR3 DNA reads as TGTGCCACCAGCCCCCGTGGGGGGTATAATTCACCCCTCCACTTT.

This clonotype showed up just a few times. The rearrangement links TRBV28 to TRBJ1-1; no definite D call. Trimming stripped 6 bases from V and 5 bases from J, with 7 bases between. CDR1 is MDHEN and CDR2 is SYDVKM in the germline V gene. The CDR3 extends over 11 amino acids. CDR3: CASSRRTEAFF. CDR3 coding DNA: TGTGCCAGCAGCCGAAGGACTGAAGCTTTCTTT.

The chain has TRBV20-1 and TRBJ2-1; a possible D gene is TRBD2 (5 bases). The DNA end favors TRBJ2-7, so the J call may be wrong. CDR3 length equals 15 residues. Germline-derived CDR1 and CDR2 are DFQATT and SNEGSKA (reference sequence). This CDR3 reads CSARSPERAFNEQYF. CDR3 DNA sequence: TGCAGTGCTAGAAGCCCAGAGAGGGCCTTCAATGAGCAGTACTTC.

The rearrangement links TRBV9 to TRBJ2-1; 7 bases fit TRBD1. CDR1 SGDLS and CDR2 YYNGEE come from the germline V gene. Germline trimming cut 4 bases from V and 4 bases from J; bases unmatched to any gene: 5. The CDR3 extends over 14 amino acids. The CDR3 DNA sequence: TGTGCCAGCAGCCGAGGGACAGCATACAATGAGCAGTTCTTC. Translated: CASSRGTAYNEQFF.